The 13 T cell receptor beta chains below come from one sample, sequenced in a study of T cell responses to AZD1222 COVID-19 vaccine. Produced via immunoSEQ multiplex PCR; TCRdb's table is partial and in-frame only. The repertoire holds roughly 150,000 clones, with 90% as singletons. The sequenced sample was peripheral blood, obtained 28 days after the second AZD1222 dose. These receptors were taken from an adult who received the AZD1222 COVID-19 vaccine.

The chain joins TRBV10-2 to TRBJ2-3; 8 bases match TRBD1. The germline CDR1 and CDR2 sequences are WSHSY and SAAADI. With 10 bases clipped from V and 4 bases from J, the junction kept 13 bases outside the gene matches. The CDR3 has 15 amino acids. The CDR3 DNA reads TGCGCCACCCTCCCGGGCAGGGGGCGAGCAGATACGCAGTATTTT. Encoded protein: CATLPGRGRADTQYF.

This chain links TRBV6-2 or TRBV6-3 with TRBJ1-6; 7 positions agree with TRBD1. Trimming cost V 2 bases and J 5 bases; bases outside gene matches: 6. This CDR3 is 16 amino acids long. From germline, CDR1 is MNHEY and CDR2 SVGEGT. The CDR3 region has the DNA TGTGCCAGCAGTTACGATCCCGGGACAGATAATTCACCCCTCCACTTT. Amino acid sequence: CASSYDPGTDNSPLHF.

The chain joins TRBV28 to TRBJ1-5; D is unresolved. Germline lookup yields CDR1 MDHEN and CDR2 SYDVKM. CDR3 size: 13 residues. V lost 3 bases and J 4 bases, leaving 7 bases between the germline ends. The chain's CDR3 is CASSFGTNQPQHF. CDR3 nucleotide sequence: TGTGCCAGCAGTTTCGGAACTAATCAGCCCCAGCATTTT.

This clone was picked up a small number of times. The CDR3 loop reads CASSFQGLNTEAFF. CDR3 DNA sequence: TGTGCCAGCAGCTTCCAGGGACTGAACACTGAAGCTTTCTTT. This chain connects TRBV5-4 to TRBJ1-1; maybe TRBD1 (5 bases). The germline V gene encodes CDR1 SGHNT and CDR2 YYREEE (reference sequence). Trimming removed 2 bases at V and 0 bases at J, with 8 bases between. This CDR3 comprises 14 residues.

The CDR3 loop is CASSPEVTGGFPNEKLFF. The CDR3 DNA reads as TGTGCCAGCTCACCAGAGGTCACAGGGGGCTTTCCGAATGAAAAACTGTTTTTT. This chain connects TRBV18 to TRBJ1-4; 9 bases line up with TRBD1. The CDR3 covers 18 residues. The junction had 12 bases not matched to a gene; V was cut back by 2 bases and J by 5 bases. CDR1 and CDR2 (germline): KGHSH, LQKENI.

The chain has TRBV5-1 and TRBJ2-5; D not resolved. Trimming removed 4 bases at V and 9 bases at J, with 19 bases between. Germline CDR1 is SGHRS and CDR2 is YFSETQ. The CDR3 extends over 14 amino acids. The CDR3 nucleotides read TGCGCCAGCAGCGCGGCGGCTTCTCCGGTGGCCCAGTACTTC. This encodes CASSAAASPVAQYF.

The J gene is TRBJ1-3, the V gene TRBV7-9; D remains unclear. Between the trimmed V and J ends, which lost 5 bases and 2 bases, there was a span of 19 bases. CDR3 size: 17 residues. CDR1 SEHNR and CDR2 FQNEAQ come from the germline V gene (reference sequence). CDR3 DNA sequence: TGTGCCAGCAGCCAGGCATACGGGCTACGTGCTGGAAACACCATATATTTT. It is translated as CASSQAYGLRAGNTIYF. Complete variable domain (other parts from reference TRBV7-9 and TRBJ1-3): DTGVSQNPRHKITKRGQNVTFRCDPISEHNRLYWYRQTLGQGPEFLTYFQNEAQLEKSRLLSDRFSAERPKGSFSTLEIQRTEQGDSAMYLCASSQAYGLRAGNTIYFGEGSWLTVV.

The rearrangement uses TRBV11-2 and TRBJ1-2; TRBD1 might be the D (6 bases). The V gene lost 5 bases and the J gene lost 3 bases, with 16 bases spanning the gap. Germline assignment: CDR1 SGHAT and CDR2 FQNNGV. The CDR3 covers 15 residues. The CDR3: CASSPRTATDYGYTF. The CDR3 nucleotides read TGTGCCAGCAGCCCCCGGACAGCTACCGACTATGGCTACACCTTC.

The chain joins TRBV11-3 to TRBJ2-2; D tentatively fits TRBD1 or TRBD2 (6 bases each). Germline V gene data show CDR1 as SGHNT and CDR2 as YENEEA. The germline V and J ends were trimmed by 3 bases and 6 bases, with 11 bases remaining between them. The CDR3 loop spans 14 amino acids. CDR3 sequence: CASSFIGGAGELFF. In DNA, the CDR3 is TGTGCCAGCAGCTTTATCGGGGGCGCCGGGGAGCTGTTTTTT.

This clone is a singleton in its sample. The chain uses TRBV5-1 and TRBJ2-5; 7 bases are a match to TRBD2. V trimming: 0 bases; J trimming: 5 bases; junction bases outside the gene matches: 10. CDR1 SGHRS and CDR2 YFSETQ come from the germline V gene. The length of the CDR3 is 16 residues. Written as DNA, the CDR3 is TGCGCCAGCAGCTTGGCCCTAGCGGCCACCTGGGAGACCCAGTACTTC. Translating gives CASSLALAATWETQYF.

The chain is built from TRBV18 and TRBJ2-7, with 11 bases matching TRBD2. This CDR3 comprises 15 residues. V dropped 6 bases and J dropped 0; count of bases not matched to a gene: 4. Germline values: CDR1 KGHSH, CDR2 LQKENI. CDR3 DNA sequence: TGTGCCAGCTCCGGGACTAGCGGACCCTCCTACGAGCAGTACTTC. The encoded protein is CASSGTSGPSYEQYF.

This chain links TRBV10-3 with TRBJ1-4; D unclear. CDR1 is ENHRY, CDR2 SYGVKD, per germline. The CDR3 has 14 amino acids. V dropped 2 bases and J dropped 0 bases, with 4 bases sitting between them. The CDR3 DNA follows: TGTGCCATCAGTGAGGGGGCAACTAATGAAAAACTGTTTTTT. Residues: CAISEGATNEKLFF.

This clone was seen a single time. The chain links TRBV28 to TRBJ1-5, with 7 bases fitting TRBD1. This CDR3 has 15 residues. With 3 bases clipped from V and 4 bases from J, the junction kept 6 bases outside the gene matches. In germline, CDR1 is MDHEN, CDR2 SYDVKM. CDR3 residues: CASSFRDSLNQPQHF. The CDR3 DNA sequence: TGTGCCAGCAGTTTTCGGGACAGCCTTAATCAGCCCCAGCATTTT. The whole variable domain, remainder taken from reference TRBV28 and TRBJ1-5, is DVKVTQSSRYLVKRTGEKVFLECVQDMDHENMFWYRQDPGLGLRLIYFSYDVKMKEKGDIPEGYSVSREKKERFSLILESASTNQTSMYLCASSFRDSLNQPQHFGDGTRLSIL.